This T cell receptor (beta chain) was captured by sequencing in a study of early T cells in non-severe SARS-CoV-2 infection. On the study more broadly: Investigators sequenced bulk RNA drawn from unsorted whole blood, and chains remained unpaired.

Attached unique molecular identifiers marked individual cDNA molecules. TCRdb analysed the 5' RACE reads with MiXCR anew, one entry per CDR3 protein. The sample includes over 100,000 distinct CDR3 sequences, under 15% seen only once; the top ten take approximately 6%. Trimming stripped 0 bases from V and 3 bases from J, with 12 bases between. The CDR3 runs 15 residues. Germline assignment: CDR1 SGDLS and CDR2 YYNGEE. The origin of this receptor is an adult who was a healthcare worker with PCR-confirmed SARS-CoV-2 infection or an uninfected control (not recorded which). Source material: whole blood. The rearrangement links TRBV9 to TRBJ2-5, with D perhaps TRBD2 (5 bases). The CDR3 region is CASSVGPGNEETQYF. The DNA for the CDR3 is TGTGCCAGCAGCGTAGGGCCCGGGAACGAAGAGACCCAGTACTTC.